A selection of T cell receptor beta chains follows, all from one sample in a study of cytomegalovirus exposure and HLA in healthy donors. Here immunoSEQ multiplex PCR was the method, and the copy in TCRdb shows in-frame clones only, minus some. The sample includes roughly 100,000 clones, 13% to 15% of them seen just once. Material: PBMCs. All receptors come from a female donor in good health and CMV-seronegative. CDR3s leave out the opening cysteine and the closing phenylalanine or tryptophan. D genes are given only for firm matches. Clone size is not always given. Where it is, it says once, few, many or a class for expanded clones.

NA TRBJ2-5 TRBV7-9 NA ASRGGILETQY
TRBD2 TRBJ2-3 TRBV4-3 few ASSQDWGLAGSDTQY
NA TRBJ1-6 TRBV5-1 few ASSSGQGAYNSPLH
NA TRBJ2-1 TRBV29-1 NA SAGGKEQF
TRBD1 TRBJ1-3 TRBV5-4 NA ASSQTGRGKATIY
TRBD2 TRBJ2-3 TRBV18 NA ASSPIRRGGGPDTQY
TRBD1 TRBJ1-1 TRBV2 NA ASRIPTPDRGHKNTEAF
NA TRBJ1-2 TRBV29-1 NA SVDGVNYGYT
NA TRBJ2-1 TRBV27 NA ASSPTTVGNEQF
TRBD2 TRBJ2-1 TRBV4-3 NA ASSQEAGGSYNEQF
TRBD1 TRBJ2-5 TRBV19 NA ASSIDPDRVRETQY
TRBD1 TRBJ1-2 TRBV7-2 NA ASSVGQGAYYGYT
TRBD2 TRBJ2-1 TRBV28 NA ASSLDWVAGGLSDNEQF
NA TRBJ2-7 TRBV19 NA ASSIGQAHYEQY
TRBD2 TRBJ2-7 TRBV5-1 NA ASSLALAGGREQY
TRBD2 TRBJ2-5 TRBV5-6 NA ASSLGLAYQETQY
TRBD2 TRBJ2-3 TRBV29-1 NA SVRSGGPTTSTDTQY